Listed below are T cell receptor beta chains from one sample, sequenced in a study of T-cell reconstitution after alpha-beta-depleted transplantation in children. MiXCR, applied by TCRdb to the PCR reads, yields one record per CDR3 protein. The sample carries more than 450,000 distinct CDR3 sequences, around 19% recorded once. This specimen was PBMCs from the stem cell graft donor, taken from the stem cell graft. These receptors were taken from a human donor who donated a stem cell graft to a child with acute lymphoblastic leukemia. CDR3s leave out the opening cysteine and the closing phenylalanine or tryptophan. The order of the fields is J gene, V gene, CDR3 protein.

TRBJ1-2 TRBV7-8 ASSFRDRGTGYYGYT
TRBJ2-5 TRBV4-2 ASSQDASGGLQETQY
TRBJ2-3 TRBV28 ASSPSGSTQY
TRBJ2-1 TRBV6-6 ASSYSGGTGQF
TRBJ1-2 TRBV9 ASSPTMVDDLWLQT
TRBJ2-3 TRBV7-9 ASSLGSGVEQY
TRBJ2-5 TRBV7-6 ASSLEAGVQETQY
TRBJ2-5 TRBV5-1 ASSLLVLTGRHPETQY
TRBJ1-2 TRBV21-1 ASSNNRGDGYT
TRBJ1-5 TRBV20-1 SASGQGARGPRQPQH
TRBJ2-7 TRBV29-1 SFLAGVGDEQY
TRBJ2-7 TRBV20-1 SAREERQDPYEQY
TRBJ2-7 TRBV5-1 ASSGDSDYEQY
TRBJ1-2 TRBV12-3/TRBV12-4 ASRQGVDGYT
TRBJ1-1 TRBV7-9 ASSLALGTNTEAF
TRBJ2-7 TRBV20-1 SAPGTGAYEQY
TRBJ2-7 TRBV4-1 ASSPLAGSTNEQY
TRBJ2-7 TRBV27 ASSFRPNPYEQY
TRBJ2-5 TRBV29-1 SAEGLEETQY
TRBJ2-2 TRBV7-3 ASSLSRGLNTGELF
TRBJ1-1 TRBV7-9 ASSSAQNTEAF
TRBJ2-2 TRBV24-1 ATSEGTGFITGELF
TRBJ1-4 TRBV27 ASSLIQGLGEKLF
TRBJ2-1 TRBV13 ASSPPMVNEQF
TRBJ2-7 TRBV12-3/TRBV12-4 ASRSTSGRTYEQY
TRBJ2-2 TRBV6-1 ASSRLAELTGELF
TRBJ1-4 TRBV6-5 ASSYSQGEKLF
TRBJ2-5 TRBV20-1 SAPGLARETHY
TRBJ1-3 TRBV6-5 ASSYRNTIY
TRBJ1-3 TRBV7-9 ASILTANGNTIY
TRBJ2-2 TRBV9 ASTGLGAGELF